These 32 T cell receptor beta chains came from one sample sequenced in a study of cytomegalovirus exposure and HLA in healthy donors. PCR amplification relied on 60 Vbeta primers (plus 13 Jbeta primers). This table comes from immunoSEQ multiplex PCR, and its TCRdb copy is limited to in-frame clones, with some not included. Among about 100,000 clones listed, 80% to 85% were seen once. The sequenced sample consisted of PBMCs. The receptors originated from a woman in her 70s in good health and CMV-seropositive.

The chain recombines TRBV5-4 with TRBJ2-7, with 7 bases aligning to TRBD1. The CDR3 totals 15 residues. Germline V gene sequence: CDR1 SGHNT, CDR2 YYREEE (reference sequence). With 2 bases clipped from V and 3 bases from J, the junction kept 8 bases outside the gene matches. The CDR3 protein is CASSLTYRGVYEQYF. Written as DNA, the CDR3 is TGTGCCAGCAGCTTAACCTACAGGGGCGTCTACGAGCAGTACTTC.

The chain joins TRBV4-3 to TRBJ1-5; perhaps TRBD1 as D (6 bases). CDR1 is LGHNA and CDR2 is YSLEER in the germline V gene. Between the trimmed V and J ends, which lost 0 bases and 5 bases, there was a span of 11 bases. The length of the CDR3 is 15 residues. CDR3: CASSQDTGQDQPQHF. The CDR3 DNA sequence: TGCGCCAGCAGCCAAGATACAGGGCAGGATCAGCCCCAGCATTTT.

This chain uses TRBV5-6 with TRBJ2-3; 10 bases align to TRBD1. The CDR3 sequence is 15 residues long. J gave up 6 bases and V 1 base, and 5 bases lay outside the gene matches. Germline V CDR1 and CDR2: SGHDT, YYEEEE. The CDR3 loop reads CASSLRTGGVDTQYF. CDR3 sequence (DNA): TGTGCCAGCAGCTTGCGGACAGGGGGTGTGGATACGCAGTATTTT.

The CDR3 sequence: CASSEGVGLAGGLSYNEQFF. The DNA for the CDR3 is TGTGCCAGCAGTGAAGGGGTGGGACTAGCGGGAGGCCTCTCCTACAATGAGCAGTTCTTC. This chain links TRBV2 with TRBJ2-1; the match to TRBD2 covers 15 bases. The CDR3 is made up of 20 amino acids. After removal of 1 base from V and 0 bases from J, the junction contained 7 bases not matched to a gene. In germline, CDR1 is SNHLY, CDR2 FYNNEI.

The chain couples TRBV6-6 to TRBJ2-5, with D possibly TRBD2 on 5 matching bases. The CDR3 contains 15 residues. With 5 bases removed from V and 7 bases from J, the gap between germline ends came to 20 bases. The germline V gene has CDR1 MNHNY and CDR2 SVGAGI (reference sequence). The CDR3, as DNA: TGTGCCAGCAGTGCTTCGGGAACAAGCAGTGGGACCCAGTACTTC. This translates into CASSASGTSSGTQYF.

The chain links TRBV7-9 to TRBJ1-5; possible D gene TRBD1, 5 bases. There are 19 residues in the CDR3. The V and J ends lost 3 bases and 1 base respectively, with 22 bases between them. Germline-derived CDR1 and CDR2 are SEHNR and FQNEAQ (reference sequence). The CDR3 DNA sequence: TGTGCCAGCAGCTTCGCGAGAGGAGGGGTGGGTGGGAGCAATCAGCCCCAGCATTTT. This encodes CASSFARGGVGGSNQPQHF.

The chain joins TRBV7-9 to TRBJ2-5; 12 bases agree with TRBD2. The CDR3 spans 15 residues. CDR1 SEHNR and CDR2 FQNEAQ come from the germline V gene (reference sequence). With V trimmed by 1 base and J by 5 bases, 2 bases remained unmatched. CDR3 bases: TGTGCCAGCAGCTTAGTGACTAGCGGGAGCGAGACCCAGTACTTC. It encodes CASSLVTSGSETQYF.

The rearrangement joins TRBV7-9 to TRBJ2-1, with 7 bases matching TRBD2. This CDR3 is built from 15 residues. Germline V gene sequence: CDR1 SEHNR, CDR2 FQNEAQ (reference sequence). The V gene end was trimmed by 6 bases and the J gene end by 6 bases; junction bases not matched to a gene: 11. The CDR3 region is CASSLAGVFGNEQFF. CDR3 bases: TGTGCCAGCAGTTTGGCGGGAGTTTTCGGCAATGAGCAGTTCTTC. The full variable domain, with the rest looked up from reference TRBV7-9 and TRBJ2-1, is DTGVSQNPRHKITKRGQNVTFRCDPISEHNRLYWYRQTLGQGPEFLTYFQNEAQLEKSRLLSDRFSAERPKGSFSTLEIQRTEQGDSAMYLCASSLAGVFGNEQFFGPGTRLTVL.

This sequence joins TRBV10-3 and TRBJ1-1; D may be TRBD1 (6 bases). This CDR3 spans 13 amino acids. V lost 6 bases to trimming and J lost 5 bases, with 13 bases between them. Germline CDR1 is ENHRY and CDR2 is SYGVKD. In nucleotides, the CDR3 is TGTGCCATCAGGGGGGCAGGGAAAACTGAAGCTTTCTTT. Translation: CAIRGAGKTEAFF.

This clone was detected only once. This chain connects TRBV15 to TRBJ2-5; D call uncertain. The length of the CDR3 is 15 residues. The germline CDR1 and CDR2 sequences are LNHNV and YYDKDF (reference sequence). Trimming took 0 bases from V and 3 from J, leaving 11 bases between them. The CDR3 bases are TGTGCCACCAGCAGAGATCGCCTATTGGAAGAGACCCAGTACTTC. It encodes CATSRDRLLEETQYF.

This rearrangement joins TRBV10-3 to TRBJ2-7; 15 bases match TRBD2. Trimming took 3 bases from V and 5 from J; bases not matched to a gene: 5. Germline CDR1 reads ENHRY; CDR2 reads SYGVKD. This CDR3 spans 16 amino acids. The CDR3 reads CAISESGLAGGNEQYF. CDR3 nucleotide sequence: TGTGCCATCAGTGAATCAGGACTAGCGGGAGGGAACGAGCAGTACTTC.

V and J are TRBV19 and TRBJ2-1; tentatively, D is TRBD2 (5 bases). This CDR3 has 15 amino acids. The V end lost 4 bases, the J end lost 3 bases, and 13 bases lay between the germline ends. Germline assignment: CDR1 LNHDA and CDR2 SQIVND (reference sequence). For the CDR3, the DNA is TGTGCCAGTAGTAAATCGAGCGGATACTACAATGAGCAGTTCTTC. It translates to CASSKSSGYYNEQFF.

Comments on this clone: At the DNA level, this CDR3 is encoded by other sequences in the same sample as well. DNA for the CDR3: TGTGCCAGCAGCTTAAGGGAGGGTGAGACCCAGTACTTC. This sequence encodes CASSLREGETQYF. This chain uses TRBV7-3 with TRBJ2-5, with 7 bases fitting TRBD2. Unmatched junction bases numbered 1, after V lost 1 base and J lost 5 bases. Germline CDR1 SGHTA, CDR2 FQGTGA. The CDR3 has 13 residues.

A single count supports this clone. This chain connects TRBV7-6 to TRBJ2-7, with D perhaps matching TRBD1 (6 bases). The V end was cut by 5 bases, the J end by 0 bases, with 14 bases between. CDR3 size: 15 residues. Germline V gives CDR1 SGHVS, CDR2 FNYEAQ. The chain's CDR3 is CASSPQGGRSYEQYF. The CDR3 nucleotides are TGTGCCAGCAGCCCACAGGGCGGTCGCTCCTACGAGCAGTACTTC. Using reference TRBV7-6 and TRBJ2-7 for the parts outside the CDR3, the full variable domain is GAGVSQSPRYKVTKRGQDVALRCDPISGHVSLYWYRQALGQGPEFLTYFNYEAQQDKSGLPNDRFSAERPEGSISTLTIQRTEQRDSAMYRCASSPQGGRSYEQYFGPGTRLTVT.

CDR3 in DNA: TGTGCCAGCAGCTTGTTGGAGGGACTGAACACTGAAGCTTTCTTT. It translates to CASSLLEGLNTEAFF. The chain carries TRBV5-5 and TRBJ1-1, with D perhaps TRBD1 (5 bases). CDR1 and CDR2 (germline): SGHKS, YYEKEE (reference sequence). V shed 1 base and J shed 0 bases, with 10 bases lying between them. The CDR3 has 15 residues.

The rearrangement uses TRBV15 and TRBJ2-3; D is perhaps TRBD2 (5 bases). Germline V gives CDR1 LNHNV, CDR2 YYDKDF (reference sequence). The CDR3 totals 14 residues. Trimming removed 3 bases from V and 8 bases from J, with 15 bases in between. The CDR3 DNA reads as TGTGCCACCAGCAGGCTACGGCCCGAGGGTACGCAGTATTTT. Protein product: CATSRLRPEGTQYF.

The chain couples TRBV4-3 to TRBJ1-2; 12 nucleotides match TRBD1. Germline assignment: CDR1 LGHNA and CDR2 YSLEER. The junction had 16 bases not matched to a gene; V was cut back by 0 bases and J by 8 bases. The CDR3 has 19 amino acids. For the CDR3, the DNA is TGCGCCAGCAGCCAAGATCTTGAAAGACCGGGACAGGGGGCGAGGGGCTACACCTTC. As protein: CASSQDLERPGQGARGYTF.

This clone was found once. The chain combines TRBV11-2 with TRBJ2-3, with TRBD2 matching over 12 bases. Per germline, CDR1 SGHAT and CDR2 FQNNGV. This CDR3 spans 17 amino acids. Trimming cost V 4 bases and J 5 bases; bases outside gene matches: 10. The CDR3 nucleotides read TGTGCCAGCAGCTCTTCCCCTAGCGGGAGGGTTATAGATACGCAGTATTTT. This translates into CASSSSPSGRVIDTQYF.

The V call is TRBV6-4, the J call TRBJ1-2; 10 bases agree with TRBD1. Germline CDR1 is MRHNA and CDR2 is SNTAGT. This CDR3 spans 15 amino acids. V lost 6 bases and J lost 4; bases outside the gene matches: 8. CDR3 DNA sequence: TGTGCCAGCAGGAACTCCGGGACAGGGGCCTATGGCTACACCTTC. This gives the protein CASRNSGTGAYGYTF.

This clone was observed a single time. The V gene is TRBV14, the J gene TRBJ1-1; D is uncertain. The CDR3 has 14 residues. Germline CDR1 and CDR2: SGHDN and FVKESK. Trimming removed 4 bases at V and 1 base at J, with 10 bases between. The CDR3 spells CASSPSIRNTEAFF. In DNA form, the CDR3 reads TGTGCCAGCAGCCCCAGTATTCGGAACACTGAAGCTTTCTTT. Filled out from reference TRBV14 and TRBJ1-1, the complete variable domain reads EAGVTQFPSHSVIEKGQTVTLRCDPISGHDNLYWYRRVMGKEIKFLLHFVKESKQDESGMPNNRFLAERTGGTYSTLKVQPAELEDSGVYFCASSPSIRNTEAFFGQGTRLTVV.

The V gene is TRBV27, the J gene TRBJ2-7; 8 bases map to TRBD2. The V gene end was trimmed by 8 bases and the J gene end by 0 bases; junction bases not matched to a gene: 12. This CDR3 region has 16 residues. The germline CDR1 and CDR2 sequences are MNHEY and SMNVEV (reference sequence). CDR3 amino acids: CASAAVKLADSYEQYF. The CDR3 nucleotides are TGTGCCAGCGCCGCCGTCAAACTAGCGGACTCCTACGAGCAGTACTTC.

The V gene is TRBV5-4, the J gene TRBJ2-1, with 14 bases identical to TRBD2. Germline V lookup: CDR1 SGHNT, CDR2 YYREEE (reference sequence). The CDR3 runs to 16 residues. J was trimmed by 8 bases and V by 5 bases; bases with no gene match: 9. DNA of the CDR3: TGTGCCAGCAGACCGACCGGGACTAGCGGGAGCGATGAGCAGTTCTTC. This sequence encodes CASRPTGTSGSDEQFF.

This sequence joins TRBV20-1 and TRBJ2-5; no firm D call. V lost 4 bases and J 5 bases, leaving 8 bases between the germline ends. Germline assignment: CDR1 DFQATT and CDR2 SNEGSKA (reference sequence). The CDR3 spans 11 residues. CDR3 loop: CSATPAETQYF. DNA for the CDR3: TGCAGTGCTACCCCCGCGGAGACCCAGTACTTC.

V usage is TRBV10-3 and J usage is TRBJ1-5, with 7 bases that match TRBD1. The V gene's germline CDR1 is ENHRY and CDR2 SYGVKD. The CDR3 is 14 amino acids. V was pared by 6 bases and J by 0 bases, with 2 bases of the junction left unmatched. The CDR3 region has the DNA TGTGCCATCAGGGGGACAGATAGCAATCAGCCCCAGCATTTT. Translated: CAIRGTDSNQPQHF.

Only a few counts were recorded for this clone. The rearrangement uses TRBV6-6 and TRBJ2-7, with TRBD1 matching over 7 bases. Losses at the gene ends were 7 bases for V and 3 bases for J; bases not matched to a gene: 9. CDR1 is MNHNY and CDR2 is SVGAGI in the germline V gene (reference sequence). CDR3 length: 14 amino acids. CDR3 sequence (DNA): TGTGCCAGCAAACGGGACAGCACGGACTACGAGCAGTACTTC. Translation: CASKRDSTDYEQYF.

In its sample, this clone was seen once. This chain uses TRBV6-4 with TRBJ2-2; TRBD2 aligns across 8 bases. V lost 6 bases to trimming and J lost 3 bases; unmatched junction nucleotides: 9. CDR3 length: 16 amino acids. CDR1 and CDR2 from the germline V gene are MRHNA and SNTAGT. CDR3 bases: TGTGCCAGCAGGGCACTCGCGGGAGGCGACACCGGGGAGCTGTTTTTT. It yields the protein CASRALAGGDTGELFF.

V is TRBV10-2 and J is TRBJ2-2, with a possible D match to TRBD1 (6 bases). CDR3 length: 17 residues. V was shortened by 10 bases and J by 7 bases, with 28 bases between the two germline ends. Germline assignment: CDR1 WSHSY and CDR2 SAAADI. The CDR3 DNA reads as TGCGCCACCCCAACTCCCGACAGTAAAGGGGGTGGCGGGGAGCTGTTTTTT. Protein product: CATPTPDSKGGGGELFF.

The rearrangement links TRBV2 to TRBJ1-5, with D hard to call. The V end lost 4 bases, the J end lost 0 bases, and 7 bases lay between the germline ends. From germline, CDR1 is SNHLY and CDR2 FYNNEI. This CDR3 has 14 amino acids. The CDR3 protein is CASSAVYSNQPQHF. The CDR3 bases are TGTGCCAGCAGTGCGGTGTATAGCAATCAGCCCCAGCATTTT.

The chain joins TRBV4-3 to TRBJ2-3; D call uncertain. The CDR3 consists of 15 residues. Germline loops: CDR1 LGHNA, CDR2 YSLEER. V shed 6 bases and J shed 4 bases, with 17 bases lying between them. Here the CDR3 DNA reads TGCGCCAGCAGACAAACAGCAAACTCGGCAGATACGCAGTATTTT. Amino acid sequence: CASRQTANSADTQYF.

This clone was seen only once. The genes are TRBV30 and TRBJ1-5, with D uncertain. Looked up from germline, CDR1 is GTSNPN and CDR2 is SVGIG (reference sequence). V was clipped by 2 bases and J by 2 bases, with 13 bases between them. The CDR3 is 15 residues long. The CDR3 nucleotides are TGTGCCTGGAGTCCCACGGGGTTTGGCAATCAGCCCCAGCATTTT. Residues: CAWSPTGFGNQPQHF.

This clone showed up just a few times. The CDR3 spells CASSLTGSGTEAFF. The CDR3 DNA follows: TGTGCCAGCAGCTTAACTGGGTCGGGCACTGAAGCTTTCTTT. The chain joins TRBV7-9 to TRBJ1-1; D is unclear. Germline assignment: CDR1 SEHNR and CDR2 FQNEAQ (reference sequence). This CDR3 contains 14 residues. V lost 2 bases and J lost 4, with 11 bases in between.

The rearrangement links TRBV15 to TRBJ1-5; 8 bases fit TRBD1. The junction had 11 bases not matched to a gene; V was cut back by 1 base and J by 3 bases. Germline CDR1 and CDR2: LNHNV and YYDKDF (reference sequence). The CDR3 is 18 residues long. The CDR3 region has the DNA TGTGCCACCAGCAGAGTAGGTGGACAGGGCGGTTCCAATCAGCCCCAGCATTTT. Amino acid sequence: CATSRVGGQGGSNQPQHF.